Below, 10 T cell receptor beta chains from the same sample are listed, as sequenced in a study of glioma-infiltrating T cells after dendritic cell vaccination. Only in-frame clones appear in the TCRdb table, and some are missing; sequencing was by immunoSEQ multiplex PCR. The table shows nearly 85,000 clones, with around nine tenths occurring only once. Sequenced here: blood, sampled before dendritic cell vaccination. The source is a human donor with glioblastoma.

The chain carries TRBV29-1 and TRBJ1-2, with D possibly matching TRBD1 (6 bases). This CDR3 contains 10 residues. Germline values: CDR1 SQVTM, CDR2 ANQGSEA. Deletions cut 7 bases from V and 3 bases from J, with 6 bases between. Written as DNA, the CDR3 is TGCAGCGCAGGGGACTATGGCTACACCTTC. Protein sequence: CSAGDYGYTF. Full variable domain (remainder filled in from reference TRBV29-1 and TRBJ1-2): SAVISQKPSRDICQRGTSLTIQCQVDSQVTMMFWYRQQPGQSLTLIATANQGSEATYESGFVIDKFPISRPNLTFSTLTVSNMSPEDSSIYLCSAGDYGYTFGSGTRLTVV.

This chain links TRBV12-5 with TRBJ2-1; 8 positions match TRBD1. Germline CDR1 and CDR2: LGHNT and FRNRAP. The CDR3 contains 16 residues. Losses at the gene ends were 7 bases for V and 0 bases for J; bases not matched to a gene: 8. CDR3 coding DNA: TGTGCTAGTGTCACTGGACAGGGCCACTCCTACAATGAGCAGTTCTTC. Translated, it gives CASVTGQGHSYNEQFF.

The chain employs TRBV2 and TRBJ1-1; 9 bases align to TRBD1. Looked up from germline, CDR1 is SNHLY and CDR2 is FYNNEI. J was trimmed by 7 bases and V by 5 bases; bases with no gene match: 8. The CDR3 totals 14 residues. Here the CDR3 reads CASSPDRGRFEAFF. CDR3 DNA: TGTGCCAGCAGTCCGGACAGGGGACGGTTTGAAGCTTTCTTT.

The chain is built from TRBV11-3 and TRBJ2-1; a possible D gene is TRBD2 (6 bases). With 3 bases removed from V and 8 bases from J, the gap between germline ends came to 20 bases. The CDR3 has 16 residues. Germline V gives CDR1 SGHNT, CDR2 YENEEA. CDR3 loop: CASSFLSSPSSDEQFF. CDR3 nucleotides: TGTGCCAGCAGCTTCCTATCATCTCCTTCTAGCGATGAGCAGTTCTTC.

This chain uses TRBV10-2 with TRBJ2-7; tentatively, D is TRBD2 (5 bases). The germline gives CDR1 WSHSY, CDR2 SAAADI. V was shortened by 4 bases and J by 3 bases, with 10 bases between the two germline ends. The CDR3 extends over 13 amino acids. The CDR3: CASSVEEIYEQYF. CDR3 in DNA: TGCGCCAGCAGTGTGGAGGAAATCTACGAGCAGTACTTC.

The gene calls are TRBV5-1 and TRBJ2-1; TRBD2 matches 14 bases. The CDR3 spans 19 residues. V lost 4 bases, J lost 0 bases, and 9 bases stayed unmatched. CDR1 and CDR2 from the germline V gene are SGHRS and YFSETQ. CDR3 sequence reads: CASSGSGLAGGSSYNEQFF. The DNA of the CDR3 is TGCGCCAGCAGCGGGTCTGGACTAGCGGGGGGAAGCTCCTACAATGAGCAGTTCTTC.

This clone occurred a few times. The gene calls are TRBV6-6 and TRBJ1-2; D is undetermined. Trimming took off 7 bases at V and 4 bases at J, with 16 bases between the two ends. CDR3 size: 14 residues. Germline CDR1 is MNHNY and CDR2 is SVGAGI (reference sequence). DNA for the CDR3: TGTGCCAGCAAAGCATATGACGGGATCTATGGCTACACCTTC. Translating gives CASKAYDGIYGYTF.

CDR3 region: CASSLSTGLASYEQYF. The CDR3 DNA follows: TGTGCCAGCAGTTTATCGACGGGACTAGCATCCTACGAGCAGTACTTC. The genes are TRBV27 and TRBJ2-7; 9 bases map to TRBD2. The CDR3 length is 16 residues. In germline, CDR1 is MNHEY, CDR2 SMNVEV (reference sequence). The J segment lost 1 base and the V segment lost 0 bases, leaving 4 bases of the junction unmatched.

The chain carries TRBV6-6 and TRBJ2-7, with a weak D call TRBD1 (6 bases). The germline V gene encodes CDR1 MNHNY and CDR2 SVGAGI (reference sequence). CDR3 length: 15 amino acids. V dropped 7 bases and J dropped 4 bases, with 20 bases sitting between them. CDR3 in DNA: TGTGCCAGCATTTCTAGGGGGAGCCTGGCGTACGAGCAGTACTTC. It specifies CASISRGSLAYEQYF.

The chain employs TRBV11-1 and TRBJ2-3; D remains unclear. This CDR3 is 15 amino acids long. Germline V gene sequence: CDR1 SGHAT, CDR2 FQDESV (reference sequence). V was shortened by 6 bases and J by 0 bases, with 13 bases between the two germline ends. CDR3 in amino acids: CASRLNSPSTDTQYF. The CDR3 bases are TGTGCCAGCAGGCTTAACTCGCCGAGCACAGATACGCAGTATTTT.